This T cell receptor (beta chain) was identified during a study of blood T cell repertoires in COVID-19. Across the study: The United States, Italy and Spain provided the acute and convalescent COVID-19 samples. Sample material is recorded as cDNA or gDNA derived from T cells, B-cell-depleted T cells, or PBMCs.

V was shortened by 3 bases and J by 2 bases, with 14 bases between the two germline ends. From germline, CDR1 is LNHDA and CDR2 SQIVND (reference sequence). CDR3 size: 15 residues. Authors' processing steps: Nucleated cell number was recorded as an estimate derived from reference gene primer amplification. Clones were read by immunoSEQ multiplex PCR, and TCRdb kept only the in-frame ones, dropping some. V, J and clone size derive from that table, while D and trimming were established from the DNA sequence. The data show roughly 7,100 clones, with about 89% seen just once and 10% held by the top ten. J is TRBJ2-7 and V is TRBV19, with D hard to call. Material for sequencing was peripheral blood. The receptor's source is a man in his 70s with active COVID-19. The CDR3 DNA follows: TGTGCCAGTAGTATTTCTGCAGGTCTCGCCTACGAGCAGTACTTC. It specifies CASSISAGLAYEQYF.